This TCR beta chain derives from a study of lymphopenia after photon versus proton radiotherapy (dated by TCRdb to between 2017 and 2020). In the study overall: In patients with gastrointestinal tumors who developed high-grade lymphopenia, the study compared the immunological effects of photon radiation therapy with those of proton radiation therapy. The cohort comprised 20 to 25 patients with gastrointestinal tumors who received either photon or proton therapy and then developed lymphopenia. The study aimed to characterize how the two radiation modalities differ in their impact on the immune system.

As to this clone: Its antigen is still unknown. No clone much larger than this one lies a single base away; base qualities are absent.

To prepare the library, the immunoSEQ multiplex PCR assay was applied. T cell repertoires were profiled with deep sequencing of rearranged TCR beta loci together with multiparametric flow cytometry. Drawn from immuneACCESS, this table holds only the in-frame rearrangements with V and J called that TCRdb kept. Clones are partly lost; checked studies trace under half to an unresolved V gene and leave the rest unexplained. The sample data list tens of thousands of clones, and about 86% of these were observed just once. In total, the top ten clones hold 25% to 30% of the sample. For CDR1 and CDR2, the germline V gene lists MGHRA and YSYEKL. Trimming takes 0 bases from V and 3 bases from J, and the germline ends sit 11 bases apart. From cysteine to phenylalanine, the CDR3 is 15 amino acids long. This entry keeps only the CDR3 DNA: 45 bases, framed from base 1. Overall study outcomes, separate from this receptor: Once the lymphocyte count had reached its nadir, the repertoires of photon-treated patients showed oligoclonal expansion, particularly of CD8+ Temra cells, and this expansion drove the decline in diversity. Among patients across the cohort who died, overall survival time showed an inverse correlation with a larger post-nadir drop in TCR diversity. During treatment, patients who received proton therapy stayed relatively stable, whereas patients who received photon therapy lost naive T cells and TCR diversity and gained effector/memory populations. The survival association was examined only in patients who died, and the authors described better survival with proton therapy as a possibility, not as a demonstrated result.

Here the sequenced sample was peripheral blood, taken from a patient treated with photon-based radiotherapy. The rearrangement combines TRBV4-1 with TRBJ1-1; matching of 5 bases hints at TRBD1 as the D gene. This receptor was taken from a man aged 50 to 60 with gastric cancer. The CDR3 sequence is CASSQEDRLHTEAFF. The bases are TGCGCCAGCAGCCAAGAAGACAGACTTCACACTGAAGCTTTCTTT.